Each of the 32 T cell receptor beta chains below was sequenced from the same sample in a study of T cell changes during pregnancy in multiple sclerosis (dated by TCRdb to 2018 to 2020). Library method: the immunoSEQ multiplex PCR assay. Here the immuneACCESS table is served through TCRdb, limited to in-frame sequences with V and J called. Missing clones are a known gap in these copies; in checked studies unresolved V genes cover under half, and the rest lacks a known reason. The sample includes 55,000 or so clones, with approximately 90% observed a single time. The ten largest clonotypes hold about 0.6% of the sample. The input for sequencing was CD4+ T cells from peripheral blood mononuclear cells, taken after pregnancy. All receptors derive from a female donor with multiple sclerosis, enrolled in a pregnancy study.

The rearrangement uses TRBV2 and TRBJ2-5; TRBD2 might be the D (6 bases). CDR1 is SNHLY and CDR2 is FYNNEI in the germline V gene. The CDR3 covers 14 residues. The ends were cut back, 4 bases at V and 5 bases at J, with 14 bases in the middle. The CDR3 loop reads CASSVRSGGETQYF. The CDR3 bases are TGTGCCAGCAGTGTGCGGTCCGGAGGGGAGACCCAGTACTTC.

The chain recombines TRBV11-3 with TRBJ2-3; 10 bases fit TRBD2. The CDR3 length is 17 residues. Losses at the gene ends were 5 bases for V and 4 bases for J; bases not matched to a gene: 12. Per germline, CDR1 SGHNT and CDR2 YENEEA. The CDR3 spells CASSRGLGSGGADTQYF. In nucleotides, the CDR3 is TGTGCCAGCAGCCGCGGCTTAGGCAGCGGGGGGGCAGATACGCAGTATTTT.

This rearrangement joins TRBV12-5 to TRBJ1-2; 8 bases map to TRBD1. The germline CDR1 and CDR2 sequences are LGHNT and FRNRAP. V shed 2 bases, J shed 0 bases, and the junction held 2 bases outside the gene matches. The CDR3 totals 15 residues. CDR3 nucleotide sequence: TGTGCTAGTGGTTTGCAGGGGGCAGCTAACTATGGCTACACCTTC. It is translated as CASGLQGAANYGYTF.

This chain uses TRBV4-3 with TRBJ1-3, with 8 positions matching TRBD1. With V trimmed by 4 bases and J by 3 bases, 2 bases remained unmatched. There are 14 residues in the CDR3. Germline V CDR1 and CDR2: LGHNA, YSLEER. CDR3: CASSRTGRGNTIYF. CDR3 bases: TGCGCCAGCAGCCGGACAGGGCGTGGAAACACCATATATTTT.

The rearrangement joins TRBV6-5 to TRBJ2-3; D uncertain. The CDR3 has 14 residues. Germline-derived CDR1 and CDR2 are MNHEY and SVGAGI. Trimming shortened V by 3 bases and J by 2 bases, and 9 bases separated the two germline ends. The CDR3 region has the DNA TGTGCCAGCAGTTATAGGCAGGCCACAGATACGCAGTATTTT. Protein sequence: CASSYRQATDTQYF.

This chain joins TRBV7-9 and TRBJ2-3; D perhaps matches TRBD1 (5 bases). The germline V gene encodes CDR1 SEHNR and CDR2 FQNEAQ (reference sequence). V was clipped by 1 base and J by 3 bases, with 14 bases between them. The CDR3 runs to 16 residues. CDR3 in amino acids: CASSLVQDDWTDTQYF. The CDR3, as DNA: TGTGCCAGCAGCTTAGTACAGGACGACTGGACAGATACGCAGTATTTT.

The J gene is TRBJ1-1, the V gene TRBV7-2, with D uncertain. V lost 1 base, J lost 1 base, and 10 bases lay in between. Germline CDR1 and CDR2: SGHTA and FQGNSA. The CDR3 is 15 residues long. The CDR3 coding sequence is TGTGCCAGCAGCTTAGGCGGGTCGAGGAACACTGAAGCTTTCTTT. It encodes CASSLGGSRNTEAFF.

This chain links TRBV9 with TRBJ1-2; TRBD1 aligns across 11 bases. The CDR3 totals 14 residues. CDR1 and CDR2 from the germline V gene are SGDLS and YYNGEE. Trimming removed 3 bases from V and 7 bases from J; junction bases left unmatched: 5. CDR3 residues: CASSARDRGSGYTF. CDR3 coding DNA: TGTGCCAGCAGCGCCCGGGACAGGGGGAGTGGCTACACCTTC. The full variable domain, with the rest looked up from reference TRBV9 and TRBJ1-2, is DSGVTQTPKHLITATGQRVTLRCSPRSGDLSVYWYQQSLDQGLQFLIQYYNGEERAKGNILERFSAQQFPDLHSELNLSSLELGDSALYFCASSARDRGSGYTFGSGTRLTVV.

The chain is built from TRBV27 and TRBJ1-6, with D possibly matching TRBD1 (6 bases). V lost 5 bases to trimming and J lost 9 bases, with 23 bases between them. Germline CDR1 is MNHEY and CDR2 is SMNVEV (reference sequence). The CDR3 is made up of 17 amino acids. CDR3 DNA: TGTGCCAGCAGTCCCACCTGGGACACCCCGCGAGGTTCACCCCTCCACTTT. As protein: CASSPTWDTPRGSPLHF.

The CDR3 nucleotides read TGTGCCAGCAGCAATCGGGACAGCTATCAGCCCCAGCATTTT. Translating it yields CASSNRDSYQPQHF. V and J are TRBV5-4 and TRBJ1-5, with 7 bases aligning to TRBD1. CDR3 size: 14 residues. The V gene end was trimmed by 4 bases and the J gene end by 5 bases; junction bases not matched to a gene: 6. CDR1 is SGHNT and CDR2 is YYREEE in the germline V gene (reference sequence).

This sequence joins TRBV7-6 and TRBJ2-1; D not resolved. Germline V gene data show CDR1 as SGHVS and CDR2 as FNYEAQ. The CDR3 extends over 13 amino acids. V dropped 4 bases and J dropped 7 bases, with 11 bases sitting between them. CDR3 sequence (DNA): TGTGCCAGCAGCTCCCTCCCCGGGAATGAGCAGTTCTTC. The encoded protein is CASSSLPGNEQFF.

V gene TRBV19 combines with J gene TRBJ1-5; D is perhaps TRBD1 (5 bases). This CDR3 is built from 15 residues. The V end lost 1 base, the J end lost 7 bases, and 14 bases lay between the germline ends. Germline lookup yields CDR1 LNHDA and CDR2 SQIVND (reference sequence). CDR3 protein: CASSIVGQGGQPQHF. The CDR3 coding sequence is TGTGCCAGTAGTATAGTGGGCCAGGGTGGCCAGCCCCAGCATTTT.

The chain uses TRBV27 and TRBJ1-2; TRBD1 matches at 10 bases. V lost 6 bases, J lost 8 bases, and 6 bases stayed unmatched. The germline gives CDR1 MNHEY, CDR2 SMNVEV (reference sequence). The CDR3 consists of 13 residues. The chain's CDR3 is CASSSTGGRGYTF. The CDR3 nucleotides are TGTGCCAGCAGCTCGACAGGGGGCCGGGGCTACACCTTC.

This chain connects TRBV7-3 to TRBJ1-2; 7 bases align to TRBD1. This CDR3 contains 15 residues. V lost 5 bases, J lost 8 bases, and 14 bases stayed unmatched. Per the germline V gene, CDR1 is SGHTA and CDR2 is FQGTGA. CDR3 sequence reads: CASSPGQPGDGGYTF. Here the CDR3 DNA reads TGTGCCAGCAGCCCGGGACAGCCAGGCGATGGGGGCTACACCTTC.

The chain couples TRBV7-3 to TRBJ1-2, with TRBD1 identical over 10 bases. CDR3 length: 15 residues. V trimming: 5 bases; J trimming: 5 bases; junction bases outside the gene matches: 8. Germline V gives CDR1 SGHTA, CDR2 FQGTGA. The CDR3 region has the DNA TGTGCCAGCAGCCCGGGGACAGGGGCCTCGTATGGCTACACCTTC. Its protein is CASSPGTGASYGYTF. The full variable domain, completed using reference TRBV7-3 and TRBJ1-2, is GAGVSQTPSNKVTEKGKYVELRCDPISGHTALYWYRQSLGQGPEFLIYFQGTGAADDSGLPNDRFFAVRPEGSVSTLKIQRTERGDSAVYLCASSPGTGASYGYTFGSGTRLTVV.

The gene calls are TRBV9 and TRBJ1-2, with unresolved D. V lost 0 bases and J lost 4, with 10 bases in between. Germline CDR1 and CDR2: SGDLS and YYNGEE. The CDR3 is 14 amino acids. CDR3: CASSVARDSYGYTF. DNA of the CDR3: TGTGCCAGCAGCGTAGCTCGGGATTCCTATGGCTACACCTTC.

The chain has TRBV2 and TRBJ2-3; 10 bases map to TRBD1. This CDR3 has 15 amino acids. The V segment lost 5 bases and the J segment 4 bases; nucleotides outside the gene matches: 6. Germline V gives CDR1 SNHLY, CDR2 FYNNEI. The CDR3 bases are TGTGCCAGCAGTCCAGGACAGGGGGGTGCAGATACGCAGTATTTT. It translates to CASSPGQGGADTQYF.

The rearrangement uses TRBV19 and TRBJ1-2; D remains ambiguous. The CDR3 spans 13 residues. V shed 3 bases and J shed 5 bases, with 10 bases lying between them. Per the germline V gene, CDR1 is LNHDA and CDR2 is SQIVND (reference sequence). The CDR3 DNA follows: TGTGCCAGTAGTATTCTAGGAGAGTATGGCTACACCTTC. Its protein is CASSILGEYGYTF.

The genes are TRBV6-6 and TRBJ2-1; D is undetermined. V was shortened by 5 bases and J by 5 bases, with 10 bases between the two germline ends. Germline V lookup: CDR1 MNHNY, CDR2 SVGAGI (reference sequence). The CDR3 contains 13 residues. The CDR3 nucleotides are TGTGCCAGCAGTGAGCCGTTTAACAATGAGCAGTTCTTC. Translation gives CASSEPFNNEQFF.

J is TRBJ2-7 and V is TRBV27; D perhaps matches TRBD1 (5 bases). V lost 2 bases and J 3 bases, leaving 11 bases between the germline ends. This CDR3 has 14 residues. CDR1 MNHEY and CDR2 SMNVEV come from the germline V gene (reference sequence). The CDR3 nucleotides are TGTGCCAGCAGTTTAGTCGGCAGGGTCTACGAGCAGTACTTC. Translation gives CASSLVGRVYEQYF.

The rearrangement links TRBV4-2 to TRBJ2-1; TRBD1 matches at 12 bases. Germline CDR1 is LGHNA and CDR2 is YNFKEQ. V dropped 3 bases and J dropped 2; count of bases not matched to a gene: 2. CDR3 length: 16 amino acids. CDR3 sequence reads: CASSQGQGAAYNEQFF. The CDR3 coding sequence is TGTGCCAGCAGCCAGGGACAGGGGGCAGCCTACAATGAGCAGTTCTTC.

The V call is TRBV6-5, the J call TRBJ1-1; D remains ambiguous. The CDR3 totals 13 residues. Trimming cost V 6 bases and J 9 bases, with 17 bases left between them. The germline V gene encodes CDR1 MNHEY and CDR2 SVGAGI. In DNA form, the CDR3 reads TGTGCCAGCAGCCCCGCTCCCTCCTGGCAAGCTTTCTTT. It yields the protein CASSPAPSWQAFF.

This rearrangement joins TRBV10-3 to TRBJ2-7; D is perhaps TRBD2 (5 bases). Trimming cost V 3 bases and J 2 bases, with 11 bases left between them. The V gene's germline CDR1 is ENHRY and CDR2 SYGVKD. This CDR3 has 14 residues. The CDR3 bases are TGTGCCATCAGTGATAGACGGGATGCCTACGAGCAGTACTTC. Protein: CAISDRRDAYEQYF.

This sequence joins TRBV14 and TRBJ1-1, with 8 bases aligning to TRBD1. CDR1 and CDR2 (germline): SGHDN, FVKESK. Trimming cost V 3 bases and J 4 bases; bases outside gene matches: 4. The CDR3 runs 14 residues. This chain's CDR3 is CASSHLTGGTEAFF. In DNA, the CDR3 is TGTGCCAGCAGCCATCTTACAGGGGGCACTGAAGCTTTCTTT.

V gene TRBV4-1 combines with J gene TRBJ1-1, with TRBD1 matching 8 bases. From germline, CDR1 is MGHRA and CDR2 YSYEKL. The CDR3 extends over 17 amino acids. V dropped 3 bases and J dropped 5; count of bases not matched to a gene: 14. CDR3 in DNA: TGCGCCAGCAGCCACCCCTCGGGAGGACAGGGCAGAACTGAAGCTTTCTTT. Protein sequence: CASSHPSGGQGRTEAFF.

V and J are TRBV5-1 and TRBJ2-7, with D possibly matching TRBD2 (6 bases). V was shortened by 2 bases and J by 2 bases, with 14 bases between the two germline ends. The CDR3 length is 15 residues. Germline lookup yields CDR1 SGHRS and CDR2 YFSETQ. The CDR3 loop is CASSFGGTGAYEQYF. The DNA for the CDR3 is TGCGCCAGCAGCTTTGGCGGGACGGGGGCCTACGAGCAGTACTTC.

The chain joins TRBV10-3 to TRBJ2-5, with 10 bases that match TRBD2. The CDR3 runs 16 residues. The germline CDR1 and CDR2 sequences are ENHRY and SYGVKD. J gave up 3 bases and V 5 bases, and 9 bases lay outside the gene matches. The CDR3 is CAISSASGGLKETQYF. DNA for the CDR3: TGTGCCATCAGTTCGGCTAGCGGGGGACTCAAAGAGACCCAGTACTTC.

The chain links TRBV7-9 to TRBJ1-5; D not certain. Germline CDR1 SEHNR, CDR2 FQNEAQ (reference sequence). V lost 3 bases, J lost 6 bases, and 9 bases lay in between. This CDR3 comprises 13 residues. CDR3 nucleotide sequence: TGTGCCAGCAGCTTGTCGGGATCTCAGCCCCAGCATTTT. As protein: CASSLSGSQPQHF.

The chain is built from TRBV7-2 and TRBJ1-2, with a possible D match to TRBD1 (5 bases). Trimming pared 5 bases from V and 4 bases from J, leaving 17 bases between. Germline V gives CDR1 SGHTA, CDR2 FQGNSA. This CDR3 region has 15 residues. DNA of the CDR3: TGTGCCAGCAGCCCCCGGACAAGACCAACCTATGGCTACACCTTC. Amino acids: CASSPRTRPTYGYTF.

This rearrangement joins TRBV18 to TRBJ1-1, with 7 bases matching TRBD1. Looked up from germline, CDR1 is KGHSH and CDR2 is LQKENI. V shed 4 bases, J shed 1 base, and the junction held 3 bases outside the gene matches. This CDR3 region has 14 residues. This CDR3 is CASSQTGRNTEAFF. The CDR3 region has the DNA TGTGCCAGCTCACAGACAGGGAGGAACACTGAAGCTTTCTTT.

The V and J genes are TRBV7-3 and TRBJ2-3; 8 positions agree with TRBD2. V lost 5 bases, J lost 0 bases, and 4 bases stayed unmatched. This CDR3 region has 15 residues. Germline values: CDR1 SGHTA, CDR2 FQGTGA. The CDR3 region has the DNA TGTGCCAGCAGCCCGGGGGGGGCGAGCACAGATACGCAGTATTTT. Its translation is CASSPGGASTDTQYF.

This clone was seen once. The chain employs TRBV7-2 and TRBJ2-5; D may be TRBD2 (7 bases). Germline V gene sequence: CDR1 SGHTA, CDR2 FQGNSA. This CDR3 is 13 amino acids long. V dropped 7 bases and J dropped 3 bases, with 12 bases sitting between them. Here the CDR3 reads CASIKGGEETQYF. The DNA for the CDR3 is TGTGCCAGCATCAAGGGGGGGGAAGAGACCCAGTACTTC.